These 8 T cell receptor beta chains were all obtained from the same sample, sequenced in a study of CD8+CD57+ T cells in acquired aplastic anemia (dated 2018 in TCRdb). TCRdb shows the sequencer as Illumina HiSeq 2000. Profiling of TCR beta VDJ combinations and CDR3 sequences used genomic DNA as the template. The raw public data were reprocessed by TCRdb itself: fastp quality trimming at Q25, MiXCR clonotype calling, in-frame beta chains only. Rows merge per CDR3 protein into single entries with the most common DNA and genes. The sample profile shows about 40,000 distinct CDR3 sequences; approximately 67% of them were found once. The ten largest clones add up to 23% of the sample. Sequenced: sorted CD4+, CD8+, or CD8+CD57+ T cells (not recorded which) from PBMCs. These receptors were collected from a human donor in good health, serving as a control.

In DNA form, the CDR3 reads TGCAGCGTTGGGACAGGATCAGATACGCAGTATTTT. Amino acids: CSVGTGSDTQYF. The chain uses TRBV29-1 and TRBJ2-3; 7 bases map to TRBD1. The CDR3 runs to 12 residues. CDR1 is SQVTM and CDR2 is ANQGSEA in the germline V gene. Trimming removed 4 bases from V and 4 bases from J; junction bases left unmatched: 2.

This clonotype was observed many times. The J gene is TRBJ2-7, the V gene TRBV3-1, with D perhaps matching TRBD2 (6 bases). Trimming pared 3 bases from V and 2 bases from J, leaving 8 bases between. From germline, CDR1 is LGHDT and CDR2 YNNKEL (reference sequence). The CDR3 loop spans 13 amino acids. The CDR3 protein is CASSQGGPYEQYF. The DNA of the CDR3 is TGTGCCAGCAGCCAGGGAGGCCCCTACGAGCAGTACTTC.

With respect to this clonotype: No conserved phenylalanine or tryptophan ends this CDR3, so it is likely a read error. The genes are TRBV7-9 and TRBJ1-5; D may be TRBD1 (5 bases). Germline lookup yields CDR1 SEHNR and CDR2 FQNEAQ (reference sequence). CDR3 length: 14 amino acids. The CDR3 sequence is CACSFGTVNQPQHL. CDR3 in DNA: TGTGCCTGCAGCTTTGGGACGGTCAATCAGCCCCAGCATCTT.

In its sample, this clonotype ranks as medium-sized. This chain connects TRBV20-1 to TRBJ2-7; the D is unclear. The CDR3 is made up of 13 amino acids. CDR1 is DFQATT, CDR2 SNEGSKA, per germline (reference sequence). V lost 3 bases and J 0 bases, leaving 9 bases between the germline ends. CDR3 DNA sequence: TGCAGTGCTAGCGGTAGGGTCTCCTACGAGCAGTACTTC. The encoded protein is CSASGRVSYEQYF.

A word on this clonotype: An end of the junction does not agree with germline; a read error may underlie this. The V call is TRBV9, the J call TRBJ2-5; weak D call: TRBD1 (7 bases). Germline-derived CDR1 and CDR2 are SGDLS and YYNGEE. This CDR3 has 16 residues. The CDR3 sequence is CTSSVVEGASAGEQYF. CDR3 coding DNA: TGTACCAGCAGCGTAGTGGAGGGGGCTAGCGCCGGGGAGCAGTACTTC. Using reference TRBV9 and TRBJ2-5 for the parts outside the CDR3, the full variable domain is DSGVTQTPKHLITATGQRVTLRCSPRSGDLSVYWYQQSLDQGLQFLIQYYNGEERAKGNILERFSAQQFPDLHSELNLSSLELGDSALYFCTSSVVEGASAGEQYFGPGTRLLVL.

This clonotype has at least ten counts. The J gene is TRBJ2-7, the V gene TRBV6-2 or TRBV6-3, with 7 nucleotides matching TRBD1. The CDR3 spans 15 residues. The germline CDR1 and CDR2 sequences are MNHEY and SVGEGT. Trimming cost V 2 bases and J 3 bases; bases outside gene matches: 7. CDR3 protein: CASSYPRQGDYEQYF. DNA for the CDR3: TGTGCCAGCAGTTACCCTCGACAGGGTGACTACGAGCAGTACTTC.

CDR3: CASTYRGHGDTQYF. The CDR3 DNA sequence: TGTGCCAGCACCTACAGGGGGCACGGAGATACGCAGTATTTT. The chain recombines TRBV2 with TRBJ2-3; the match to TRBD1 covers 9 bases. Trimming at V came to 7 bases and at J to 5 bases, leaving 7 bases not matched to a gene. CDR1 is SNHLY and CDR2 is FYNNEI in the germline V gene. CDR3 size: 14 residues.

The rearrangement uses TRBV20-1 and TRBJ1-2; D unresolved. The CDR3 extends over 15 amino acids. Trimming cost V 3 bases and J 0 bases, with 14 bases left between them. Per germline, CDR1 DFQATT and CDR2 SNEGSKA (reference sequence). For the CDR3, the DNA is TGCAGTGCTAGCGGCCAGGCTACAGCTAACTATGGCTACACCTTC. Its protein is CSASGQATANYGYTF.